A selection of T cell receptor beta chains follows, all from one sample in a study of shared clonotypes between healthy human individuals. Profiling relied on immunoSEQ multiplex PCR, and the TCRdb table lists in-frame clones only, not all of them. Here the sample spans 1,400,000 or so clones, approximately 98.5% being singletons. Sequenced input: naive CD4+ T cells sorted from blood. These receptors were obtained from a man under 40 in good health. Both conserved end residues are part of each CDR3. The D gene is left open where the match is weak. Clone size is stated in some rows and not others, as once, few, many or a class when expanded.

j_call clone_size d_call v_call cdr3_nt cdr3_aa
TRBJ1-2 - - TRBV2 TGTGCCAGCAGCGTACTAACGGTGAACATCTATGGCTACACCTTC CASSVLTVNIYGYTF
TRBJ2-3 - TRBD2 TRBV6-5 TGTGCCAGCAGTAGGGGACTACGCACAGATACGCAGTATTTT CASSRGLRTDTQYF
TRBJ2-1 - TRBD2 TRBV11-2 TGTGCCAGCAGCTTAGGTAGGACTAGCGGTTACAATGAGCAGTTCTTC CASSLGRTSGYNEQFF
TRBJ2-1 - - TRBV6-5 TGTGCCAGCGGCGGAAACTCAAATGAGCAGTTCTTC CASGGNSNEQFF
TRBJ2-1 - - TRBV19 TGTGCCAGTAGTACAAAGACAGCCCTGAGCTCCTACAATGAGCAGTTCTTC CASSTKTALSSYNEQFF
TRBJ1-3 - - TRBV5-1 TGCGCCAGCAGCCCCCTGGTATCCTCTGGAAACACCATATATTTT CASSPLVSSGNTIYF
TRBJ1-1 - - TRBV19 TGTGCCAGTAGTGTCTCAACTGAAGCTTTCTTT CASSVSTEAFF
TRBJ1-5 - TRBD1 TRBV2 TGTGCCAGCAGCGCAGGGGGAGCGGGCAATGGTCAGCCCCAGCATTTT CASSAGGAGNGQPQHF
TRBJ2-3 once TRBD2 TRBV6-6 TGTGCCAGCAGATTTAGCGGGAGCTGGACAGATACGCAGTATTTT CASRFSGSWTDTQYF
TRBJ2-7 - - TRBV21-1 TGTGCCAGCAGCTTGGGACTAGCGGGAGCCCCATTGGAGGGGGAGCAGTACTTC CASSLGLAGAPLEGEQYF
TRBJ2-1 - TRBD2 TRBV5-1 TGCGCCAGCAGCTTGAAGGCTAGCGGGACTCATGAGCAGTTCTTC CASSLKASGTHEQFF
TRBJ1-4 - TRBD1 TRBV28 TGTGCCAGCAGTCCCTACAGGGGGCCGGATGAAAAACTGTTTTTT CASSPYRGPDEKLFF
TRBJ2-2 - TRBD2 TRBV28 TGTGCCAGCAGTCCACGGACTAGCGGGAGTGTCTTGAACACCGGGGAGCTGTTTTTT CASSPRTSGSVLNTGELFF
TRBJ2-4 - - TRBV29-1 TGCAGCGTTGAAGGTGGAGTAAACATTCAGTACTTC CSVEGGVNIQYF
TRBJ1-1 once - TRBV27 TGTGCCAGCAGTTCGGAACTAACAGGTGCGAACACTGAAGCTTTCTTT CASSSELTGANTEAFF
TRBJ1-5 - TRBD1 TRBV6-1 TGTGCCAGCAGTGAAGCCCGGACAGGCGCACATTATGGCAATCAGCCCCAGCATTTT CASSEARTGAHYGNQPQHF
TRBJ1-2 few - TRBV7-9 TGTGCCAGCAGCTTAGCGCGACAGGCCCACTATGGCTACACCTTC CASSLARQAHYGYTF
TRBJ1-5 - - TRBV7-9 TGTGCCAGCAGCCCGAAGACCGCCGATAGCAATCAGCCCCAGCATTTT CASSPKTADSNQPQHF
TRBJ2-1 - - TRBV18 TGTGCCAGCTCACGCGGGACAGAGCACAATGAGCAGTTCTTC CASSRGTEHNEQFF
TRBJ2-1 - - TRBV5-1 TGCGCCAGCAGCTTGGTTCCGGGGGCTGAGCAGTTCTTC CASSLVPGAEQFF
TRBJ2-1 - - TRBV18 TGTGCCAGCTCACCCGACGTGGTCCTGTACAATGAGCAGTTCTTC CASSPDVVLYNEQFF
TRBJ2-5 - - TRBV28 TGTGCCAGCAGTATTCTCCAGGTGGGACCATACCAAGAGACCCAGTACTTC CASSILQVGPYQETQYF
TRBJ1-5 - - TRBV27 TGTGCCAGCAGTTCCTCGCAGCGCAATAGCAATCAGCCCCAGCATTTT CASSSSQRNSNQPQHF
TRBJ2-3 - - TRBV5-1 TGCGCCAGCAGCGCAAGGTCAGATACGCAGTATTTT CASSARSDTQYF
TRBJ2-5 - - TRBV6-5 TGTGCCAGCAGTTACTCGGCGAGAGAGACCCAGTACTTC CASSYSARETQYF
TRBJ2-1 once TRBD2 TRBV14 TGTGCCAGCAGCCAGACACTAGCGGGAGTCCTGGGATTCAATGAGCAGTTCTTC CASSQTLAGVLGFNEQFF
TRBJ1-1 - TRBD1 TRBV27 TGTGCCAGCAGTCAGCCTACAGGGGGATCCGGAAGGACTGAAGCTTTCTTT CASSQPTGGSGRTEAFF
TRBJ2-6 - - TRBV6-1 TGTGCCAGCAGTATCCTCCCCTCTGGGGCCAACGTCCTGACTTTC CASSILPSGANVLTF
TRBJ1-5 once TRBD1 TRBV10-3 TGTGCCATCAGGGGACAGCCTATAGGGCCCCAGCATTTT CAIRGQPIGPQHF
TRBJ1-4 - - TRBV5-1 TGCGCCAGCAGCTTGCAGGGTGGGAATGAAAAACTGTTTTTT CASSLQGGNEKLFF
TRBJ1-1 - - TRBV27 TGTGCCAGCAGCCCACACAGGGACACTGAAGCTTTCTTT CASSPHRDTEAFF
TRBJ2-1 once TRBD2 TRBV27 TGTGCCAGCAGTTCGACTAGCGGGCGGTACAATGAGCAGTTCTTC CASSSTSGRYNEQFF
TRBJ1-1 - - TRBV11-3 TGTGCCAGCAGCAAGGGGGGGAACACTGAAGCTTTCTTT CASSKGGNTEAFF
TRBJ2-7 - TRBD1 TRBV5-4 TGTGCCAGCAGCCGGCCGGGACAGGGAGCCTACGAGCAGTACTTC CASSRPGQGAYEQYF
TRBJ2-1 - - TRBV2 TGTGCCAGCAGTGAAGACGGGGGCGGTGAGCAGTTCTTC CASSEDGGGEQFF
TRBJ1-1 once - TRBV6-5 TGTGCCAGCAGTTACTCGAGCAGGCGCACTGAAGCTTTCTTT CASSYSSRRTEAFF
TRBJ1-4 once - TRBV18 TGTGCCAGCTCACCCTGGACAGTTTCGGGGACGGATGAAAAACTGTTTTTT CASSPWTVSGTDEKLFF
TRBJ1-5 - TRBD1 TRBV2 TGTGCCAGCGGCGGGCCAGGGGGCAGGGATCAGCCCCAGCATTTT CASGGPGGRDQPQHF
TRBJ1-4 - - TRBV5-5 TGTGCCAGCAGCTTTCAAAATGAAAAACTGTTTTTT CASSFQNEKLFF
TRBJ2-3 - TRBD1 TRBV5-1 TGCGCCAGCAGCCCCGGACAGGGGCCAGATACGCAGTATTTT CASSPGQGPDTQYF
TRBJ2-3 - - TRBV2 TGTGCCAGCGGGGGTAGTACCACAGATACGCAGTATTTT CASGGSTTDTQYF
TRBJ2-2 - - TRBV4-3 TGCGCCAGCAGCCAAGATCGGCCAGAGGTCGGGGAGCTGTTTTTT CASSQDRPEVGELFF
TRBJ2-1 - TRBD2 TRBV27 TGTGCCAGCAGTCCAATACTAAGACTAGCGGGAGGCAATGAGCAGTTCTTC CASSPILRLAGGNEQFF
TRBJ1-4 once - TRBV5-1 TGCGCCAGCAGCTTGGGTCCCGCGGATGAAAAACTGTTTTTT CASSLGPADEKLFF
TRBJ2-1 - - TRBV7-9 TGTGCCAGCAGCTTAGACTACAATGAGCAGTTCTTC CASSLDYNEQFF
TRBJ2-2 - - TRBV11-2 TGTGCCAGCAGCCTTATTACAGGAAAGACCGGGGAGCTGTTTTTT CASSLITGKTGELFF
TRBJ1-2 once - TRBV5-1 TGCGCCAGCAGCATTTTAAACTATGGCTACACCTTC CASSILNYGYTF
TRBJ2-2 - TRBD2 TRBV9 TGTGCCAGCAGCGTAGCGAGCGGGAGTAGGGGGGAGCTGTTTTTT CASSVASGSRGELFF
TRBJ2-7 - - TRBV21-1 TGTGCCAGCAGCAATTCTGACATTAGTCTGCACCCTTCCGAGCAGTACTTC CASSNSDISLHPSEQYF
TRBJ1-3 - - TRBV5-1 TGCGCCAGCAGCTTGTTCCGCGGCGACTCTGGAAACACCATATATTTT CASSLFRGDSGNTIYF
TRBJ1-4 - - TRBV5-1 TGCGCCAGCAGTACGGACACTAATGAAAAACTGTTTTTT CASSTDTNEKLFF
TRBJ2-2 - - TRBV7-2 TGTGCCAGCAGCTTAGGGACTTACAACACCGGGGAGCTGTTTTTT CASSLGTYNTGELFF
TRBJ1-1 - - TRBV11-2 TGTGCCAGCAGCTTAAAGGGGAACACTGAAGCTTTCTTT CASSLKGNTEAFF
TRBJ1-5 - TRBD1 TRBV5-1 TGCGCCAGCAGCCCGGGGACAGGGTCCAATCAGTCCCAGCATTTT CASSPGTGSNQSQHF
TRBJ1-1 - - TRBV29-1 TGCAGCGCCGAGGAGCAGGTTAACACTGAAGCTTTCTTT CSAEEQVNTEAFF
TRBJ2-3 - TRBD1 TRBV7-2 TGTGCCGGGGGGGACAGGGTCAGAGGTACGCAGTATTTT CAGGDRVRGTQYF
TRBJ1-2 once - TRBV11-2 TGTGCCAGCAGCTTACAGCTCGGGGGAAGTGGCTACACCTTC CASSLQLGGSGYTF